Listed below are T cell receptor beta chains from one sample, sequenced in a study of blood T cell repertoires in COVID-19. Clones were read by immunoSEQ multiplex PCR, and TCRdb kept only the in-frame ones, dropping some. The table lists some 150,000 clones, about 85% of them singletons, with roughly 7.3% in the top ten. Sequences were obtained from peripheral blood. These receptors were taken from an elderly woman in a cohort sampled during active or convalescent COVID-19. CDR3s include the opening cysteine and the closing phenylalanine or tryptophan. The D gene is left open where the match is weak. Size tells how often a clone was seen (once, few, many) or the class of an expanded clone, and some rows leave it out.

TRBV5-1	-	TRBJ2-5	-	TGCGCCAGCAGCACCGAAGGGACTGTGGGAGAGACCCAGTACTTC	CASSTEGTVGETQYF
TRBV14	-	TRBJ1-2	-	TGTGCCAGCAGCCAAGAGGTTGTAGGGGTGGGCTACACCTTC	CASSQEVVGVGYTF
TRBV30	-	TRBJ2-2	-	TGTGCCTGGAGATCCAGGGTTTCCCGAAACACCGGGGAGCTGTTTTTT	CAWRSRVSRNTGELFF
TRBV9	-	TRBJ2-5	-	TGTGCCAGCAGCGTAGATAAGGGGGTGATGGAGACCCAGTACTTC	CASSVDKGVMETQYF
TRBV7-9	-	TRBJ1-3	-	TGTGCCAGCAGCCCCCCCGGACAGCCGGGAAACACCATATATTTT	CASSPPGQPGNTIYF
TRBV14	TRBD2	TRBJ2-1	-	TGTGCCAGCAGCCATCTGAATCTGGGACTAGCTTTTCAGTTCTTC	CASSHLNLGLAFQFF
TRBV6-4	-	TRBJ2-2	-	TGTGCCAGCAGTGACTCCTGGGGGGGCGCGAACACCGGGGAGCTGTTTTTT	CASSDSWGGANTGELFF
TRBV18	-	TRBJ1-1	-	TGTGCCAGCTCGACAGACAGGAACACTGAAGCTTTCTTT	CASSTDRNTEAFF
TRBV9	-	TRBJ2-3	few	TGTGCCAGCAGCGTAGTAGGGTCAGGGGCGACAGATACGCAGTATTTT	CASSVVGSGATDTQYF
TRBV19	-	TRBJ1-5	-	TGTGCCAGTAGTATCGGCTACGGGGATAGCAATCAGCCCCAGCATTTT	CASSIGYGDSNQPQHF
TRBV3-1/TRBV3-2	-	TRBJ1-1	few	TGTGCCAGCAGCCAAGTCTTGGAGCGCACTGAAGCTTTCTTT	CASSQVLERTEAFF
TRBV24-1	-	TRBJ2-1	-	TGTGCCACCAGTGATTTTGACAGGATGGGTTTGAATGAGCAGTTCTTC	CATSDFDRMGLNEQFF
TRBV21-1	-	TRBJ2-1	-	TGTGCCAGCAGCAATTCCTTTCATGGGTCTACCCGGGAGGCAAATGAGCAGTTCTTC	CASSNSFHGSTREANEQFF
TRBV7-2	-	TRBJ1-5	few	TGTGCCAGCAGTTTAAGAGGAGGGGATGGCAATCAGCCCCAGCATTTT	CASSLRGGDGNQPQHF
TRBV7-6	TRBD1	TRBJ2-5	-	TGTGCCAGCAGCTTCCGGGACAGGGCGACCGAGACCCAGTACTTC	CASSFRDRATETQYF
TRBV13	-	TRBJ1-1	-	TGTGCCAGCACCCCAACCCGGGGGGCGGCGTGGACTGAAGCTTTCTTT	CASTPTRGAAWTEAFF
TRBV6-5	-	TRBJ1-1	-	TGTGCCAGCAGCACAGGGTCCACTGAAGCTTTCTTT	CASSTGSTEAFF
TRBV5-1	-	TRBJ1-1	-	TGCGCCAGCAGCTTTAGCGCGTCGGACGTGAACACTGAAGCTTTCTTT	CASSFSASDVNTEAFF
TRBV6-5	TRBD1	TRBJ1-2	-	TGTGCCAGCAGCCGCGGACAGGGTCCTTATGGCTACACCTTC	CASSRGQGPYGYTF
TRBV2	TRBD1	TRBJ1-4	-	TGTGCCAGCAGTTCCGGGACAGGAATTAATGAAAAACTGTTTTTT	CASSSGTGINEKLFF
TRBV9	-	TRBJ2-6	-	TGTGCCAGCAGCATCCTCTCTGGGGCCAACGTCCTGACTTTC	CASSILSGANVLTF
TRBV7-9	TRBD1	TRBJ1-4	-	TGTGCCAGCAGCTCCACCTTTGGGGACAGGGGGCGCAATAATGAAAAACTGTTTTTT	CASSSTFGDRGRNNEKLFF
TRBV5-5	TRBD1	TRBJ2-2	-	TGTGCCAGCAGCCCAGGGACAGGGACGAACACCGGGGAGCTGTTTTTT	CASSPGTGTNTGELFF
TRBV5-4	TRBD2	TRBJ2-7	-	TGTGCCAGCAGCTTGGCCGGGGGACTAGCGGGTGGTGAGCAGTACTTC	CASSLAGGLAGGEQYF
TRBV24-1	TRBD1	TRBJ1-4	-	TGTGCCACCAGTGATTCACCCGGGACAGGGAACGAAAAACTGTTTTTT	CATSDSPGTGNEKLFF
TRBV20-1	-	TRBJ1-2	-	TGCAGATCAGGAGGCGCGGGTGGCTACACCTTC	CRSGGAGGYTF
TRBV3-1/TRBV3-2	TRBD1	TRBJ1-2	-	TGTGCCAGCAGCCCCTGGGACAGGGGAGGGTTTGGCTACACCTTC	CASSPWDRGGFGYTF
TRBV10-2	TRBD1	TRBJ1-2	-	TGCGCCAGCAGAGATGCAGGGGGCACTTATGGCTACACCTTC	CASRDAGGTYGYTF
TRBV5-1	-	TRBJ2-3	-	TGCGCCAGCAGGCCAGGGAGCACAGATACGCAGTATTTT	CASRPGSTDTQYF
TRBV4-1	-	TRBJ2-5	-	TGCGCCAGCAGCCAAGTAGGGCTAGCGCAAGAGACCCAGTACTTC	CASSQVGLAQETQYF
TRBV6-1	-	TRBJ2-7	-	TGTGCCAGCAGTGAAGGAGCACAGCAGTACTTC	CASSEGAQQYF
TRBV9	TRBD1	TRBJ1-4	-	TGTGCCAGCAGCGTAGGGACAGGCACAACTAATGAAAAACTGTTTTTT	CASSVGTGTTNEKLFF
TRBV12-5	-	TRBJ1-1	-	TGTGCTAGTGTTCTGTATGGACAGATGAACACTGAAGCTTTCTTT	CASVLYGQMNTEAFF
TRBV28	-	TRBJ1-4	-	TGTGCCAGCAGTTTGGGGGGGTCTTTTAATGAAAAACTGTTTTTT	CASSLGGSFNEKLFF
TRBV7-2	-	TRBJ2-4	-	TGTGCCAGCAGCTCGAGGGGGGGGGAAAACATTCAGTACTTC	CASSSRGGENIQYF
TRBV11-2	TRBD1	TRBJ2-7	-	TGTGCCAGCAGCTTAGTGACAGGGAGAACCTACGAGCAGTACTTC	CASSLVTGRTYEQYF
TRBV7-2	-	TRBJ2-7	-	TGTGCCAGCAGTCCAGAGCAGGGATACGAGCAGTACTTC	CASSPEQGYEQYF